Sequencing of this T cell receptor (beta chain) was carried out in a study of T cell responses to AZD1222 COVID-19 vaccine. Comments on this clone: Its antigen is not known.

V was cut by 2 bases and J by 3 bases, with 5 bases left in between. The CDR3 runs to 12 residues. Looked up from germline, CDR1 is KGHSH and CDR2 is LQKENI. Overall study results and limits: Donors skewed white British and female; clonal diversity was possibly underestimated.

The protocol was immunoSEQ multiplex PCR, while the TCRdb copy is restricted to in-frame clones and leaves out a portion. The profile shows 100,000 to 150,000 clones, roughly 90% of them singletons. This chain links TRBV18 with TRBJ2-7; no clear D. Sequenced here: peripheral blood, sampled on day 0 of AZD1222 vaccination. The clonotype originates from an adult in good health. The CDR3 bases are TGTGCCAGCTCACCAACCCACTACGAGCAGTACTTC. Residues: CASSPTHYEQYF.